This TCR beta chain emerged from a study of T-cell reconstitution after alpha-beta-depleted transplantation in children. Study-level findings and limits: After one year, T-cell counts and TCRbeta diversity mostly came from new T cells. At around two months after transplant, the alpha-beta T cells were reportedly derived from several hundred expanded clones that came from non-depleted graft cells. Some patients owed their high day-60 TCRbeta diversity to surviving recipient T cells and thymic progenitors.

The TCRbeta library incorporated unique molecular identifiers. One entry per CDR3 protein results from TCRdb running MiXCR on the PCR reads. The data hold about 300,000 distinct CDR3 sequences, with roughly a tenth observed a single time. Remarks on this clonotype: Its antigen is still unknown.

This CDR3 is built from 17 residues. The V gene end was trimmed by 7 bases and the J gene end by 2 bases; junction bases not matched to a gene: 10. The rearrangement links TRBV12-3 or TRBV12-4 to TRBJ2-3, with TRBD2 identical over 12 bases. This TCR was sampled from a boy less than two years old with acute myeloid leukemia, due to receive a stem cell transplant. The sequences come from PBMCs, collected before TCRalphabeta/CD19-depleted stem cell transplant. CDR3 residues: CASNDVGTSGPTDTQYF. The CDR3 nucleotides are TGTGCCAGCAACGACGTCGGGACTAGCGGGCCCACAGATACGCAGTATTTT.